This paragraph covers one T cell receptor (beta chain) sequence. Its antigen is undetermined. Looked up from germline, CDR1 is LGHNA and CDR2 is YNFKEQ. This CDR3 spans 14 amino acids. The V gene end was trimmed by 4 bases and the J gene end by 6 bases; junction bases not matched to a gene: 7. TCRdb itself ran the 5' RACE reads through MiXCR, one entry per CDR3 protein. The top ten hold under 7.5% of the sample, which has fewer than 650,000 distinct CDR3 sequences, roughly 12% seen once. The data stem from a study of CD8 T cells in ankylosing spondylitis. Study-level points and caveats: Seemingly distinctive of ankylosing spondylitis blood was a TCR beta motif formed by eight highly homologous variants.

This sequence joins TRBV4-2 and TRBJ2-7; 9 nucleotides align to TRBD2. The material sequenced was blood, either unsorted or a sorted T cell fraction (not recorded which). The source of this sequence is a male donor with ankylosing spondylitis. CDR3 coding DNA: TGTGCCAGCAGCCCAGTAGCGGGAGAGGGCGAGCAGTACTTC. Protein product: CASSPVAGEGEQYF.